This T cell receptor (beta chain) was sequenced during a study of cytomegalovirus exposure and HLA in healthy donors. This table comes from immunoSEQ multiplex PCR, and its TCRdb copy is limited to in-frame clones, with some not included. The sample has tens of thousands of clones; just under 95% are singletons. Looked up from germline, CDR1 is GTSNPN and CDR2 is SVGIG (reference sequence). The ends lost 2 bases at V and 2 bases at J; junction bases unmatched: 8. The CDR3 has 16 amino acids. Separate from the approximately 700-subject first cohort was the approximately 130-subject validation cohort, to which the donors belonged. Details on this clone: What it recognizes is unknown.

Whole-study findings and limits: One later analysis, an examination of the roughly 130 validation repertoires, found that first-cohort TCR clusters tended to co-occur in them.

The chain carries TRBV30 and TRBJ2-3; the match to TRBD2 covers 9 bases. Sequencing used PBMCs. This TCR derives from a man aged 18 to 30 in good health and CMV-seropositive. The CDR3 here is CAWSSQAGGLTDTQYF. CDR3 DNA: TGTGCCTGGAGTTCACAAGCGGGGGGACTCACAGATACGCAGTATTTT.